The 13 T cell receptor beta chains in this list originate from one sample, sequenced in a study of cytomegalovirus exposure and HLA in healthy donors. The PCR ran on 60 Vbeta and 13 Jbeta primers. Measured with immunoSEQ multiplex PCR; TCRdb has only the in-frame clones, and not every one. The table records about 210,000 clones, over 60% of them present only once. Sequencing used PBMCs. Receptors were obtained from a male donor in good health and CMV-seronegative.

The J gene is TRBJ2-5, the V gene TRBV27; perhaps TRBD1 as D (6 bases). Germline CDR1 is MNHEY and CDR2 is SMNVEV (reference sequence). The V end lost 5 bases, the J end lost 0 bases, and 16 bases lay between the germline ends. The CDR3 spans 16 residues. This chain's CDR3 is CASSPRTVLYQETQYF. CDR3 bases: TGTGCCAGCAGTCCAAGGACAGTATTGTACCAAGAGACCCAGTACTTC.

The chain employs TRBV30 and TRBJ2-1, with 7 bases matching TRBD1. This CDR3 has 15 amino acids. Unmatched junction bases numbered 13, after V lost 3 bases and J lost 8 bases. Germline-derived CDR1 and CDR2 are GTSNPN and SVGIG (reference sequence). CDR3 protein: CAWSLGGGPGDEQFF. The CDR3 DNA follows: TGTGCCTGGAGCCTAGGGGGCGGGCCAGGGGATGAGCAGTTCTTC.

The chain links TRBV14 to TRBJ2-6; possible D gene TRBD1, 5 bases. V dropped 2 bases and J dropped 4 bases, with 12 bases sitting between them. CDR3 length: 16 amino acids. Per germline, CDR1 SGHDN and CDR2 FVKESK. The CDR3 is CASSQIWGEGANVLTF. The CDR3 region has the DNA TGTGCCAGCAGCCAAATTTGGGGCGAGGGGGCCAACGTCCTGACTTTC.

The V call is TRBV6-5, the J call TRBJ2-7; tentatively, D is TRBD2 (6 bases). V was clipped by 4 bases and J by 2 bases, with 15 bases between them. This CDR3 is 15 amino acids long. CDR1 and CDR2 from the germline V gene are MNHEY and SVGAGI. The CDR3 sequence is CASSSHRDSPYEQYF. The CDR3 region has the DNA TGTGCCAGCAGTTCCCACCGGGACTCCCCCTACGAGCAGTACTTC.

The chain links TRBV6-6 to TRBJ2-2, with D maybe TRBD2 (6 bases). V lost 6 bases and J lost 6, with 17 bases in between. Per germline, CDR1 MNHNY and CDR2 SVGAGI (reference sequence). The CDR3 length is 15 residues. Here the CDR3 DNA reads TGTGCCAGCAGGCCGAGACTAGGGGTACCCGGGGAGCTGTTTTTT. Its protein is CASRPRLGVPGELFF.

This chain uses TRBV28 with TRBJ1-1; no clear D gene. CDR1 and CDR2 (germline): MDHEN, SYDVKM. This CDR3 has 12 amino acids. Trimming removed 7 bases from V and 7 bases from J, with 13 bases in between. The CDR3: CASNRVIGEAFF. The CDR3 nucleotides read TGTGCCAGCAACCGGGTTATTGGTGAAGCTTTCTTT.

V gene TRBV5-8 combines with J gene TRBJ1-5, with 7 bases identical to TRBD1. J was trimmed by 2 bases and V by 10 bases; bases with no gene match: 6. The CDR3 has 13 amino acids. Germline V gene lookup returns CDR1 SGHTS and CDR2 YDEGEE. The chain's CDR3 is CAGGGGGNQPQHF. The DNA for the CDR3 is TGTGCCGGTGGAGGGGGCGGCAATCAGCCCCAGCATTTT.

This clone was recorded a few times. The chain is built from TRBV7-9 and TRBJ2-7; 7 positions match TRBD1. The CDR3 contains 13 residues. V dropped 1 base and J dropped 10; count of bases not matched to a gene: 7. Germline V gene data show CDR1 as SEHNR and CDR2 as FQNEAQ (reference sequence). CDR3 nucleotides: TGTGCCAGCAGCTTAGGCAGCAACAGGGGACAGTACTTC. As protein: CASSLGSNRGQYF.

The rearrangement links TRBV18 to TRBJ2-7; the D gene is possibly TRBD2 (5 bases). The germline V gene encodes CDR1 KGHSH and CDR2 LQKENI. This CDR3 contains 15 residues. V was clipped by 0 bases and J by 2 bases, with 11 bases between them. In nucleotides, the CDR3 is TGTGCCAGCTCACCACCCATTCGAGGGACCTACGAGCAGTACTTC. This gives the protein CASSPPIRGTYEQYF.

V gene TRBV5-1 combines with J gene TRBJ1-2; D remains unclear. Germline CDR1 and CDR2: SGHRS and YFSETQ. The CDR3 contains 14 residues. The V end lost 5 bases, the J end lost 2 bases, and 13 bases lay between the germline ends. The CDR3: CASRREAVNYGYTF. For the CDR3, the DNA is TGCGCCAGCAGACGGGAGGCCGTGAACTATGGCTACACCTTC.

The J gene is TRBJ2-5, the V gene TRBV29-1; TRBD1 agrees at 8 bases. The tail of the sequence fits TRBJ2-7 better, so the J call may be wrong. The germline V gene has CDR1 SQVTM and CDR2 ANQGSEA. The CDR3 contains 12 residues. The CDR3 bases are TGCAGTACAACACAGGGGGCCTACGAGCAGTACTTC. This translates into CSTTQGAYEQYF.

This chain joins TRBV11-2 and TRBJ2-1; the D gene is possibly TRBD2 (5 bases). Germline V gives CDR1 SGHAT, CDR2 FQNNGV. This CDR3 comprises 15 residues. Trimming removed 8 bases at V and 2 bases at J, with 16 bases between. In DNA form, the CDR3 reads TGTGCCAGCTCCCCCGGGGTATTAACCTACAATGAGCAGTTCTTC. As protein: CASSPGVLTYNEQFF.

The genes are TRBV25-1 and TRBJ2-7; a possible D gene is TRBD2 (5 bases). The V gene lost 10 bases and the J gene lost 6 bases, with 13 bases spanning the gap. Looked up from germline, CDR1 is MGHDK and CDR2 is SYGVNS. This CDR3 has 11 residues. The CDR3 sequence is CATQLRGEQYF. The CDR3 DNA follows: TGTGCCACCCAATTACGGGGCGAGCAGTACTTC.